This entry lists 5 T cell receptor beta chains sequenced from one sample in a study of cytomegalovirus exposure and HLA in healthy donors (dated by TCRdb to 2015 to 2018). The library was made by the immunoSEQ multiplex PCR assay. For the multiplex PCR, a mixture combining 60 forward primers for TCR Vbeta segments and 13 reverse primers for TCR Jbeta segments was used. Entries here come from immuneACCESS through TCRdb and include only in-frame sequences with V and J called. Some clones fail to appear in such tables; in the studies checked, an unresolved V gene covers under half of the shortfall, and the cause of the remainder is unknown. In this sample the table shows some 35,000 clones, roughly two thirds of which occur a single time. The ten largest clonotypes hold over 6% of the sample. Sequenced: PBMCs. These TCRs come from a man aged 30 to 39 in good health and CMV-seronegative.

This clone was observed a few times. The J gene is TRBJ2-1, the V gene TRBV28; 9 nucleotides match TRBD2. The CDR3 spans 14 residues. The germline CDR1 and CDR2 sequences are MDHEN and SYDVKM. With V trimmed by 3 bases and J by 4 bases, 1 base remained unmatched. The DNA of the CDR3 is TGTGCCAGCAGTTTTGCGGGAGGGTACAATGAGCAGTTCTTC. This sequence encodes CASSFAGGYNEQFF.

The table lists this clone with a few counts. The rearrangement joins TRBV6-1 to TRBJ1-2; 9 bases map to TRBD1. The V and J ends lost 3 bases and 4 bases, in that order; junction bases with no gene match: 6. The CDR3 spans 15 residues. Germline V gene data show CDR1 as MNHNS and CDR2 as SASEGT. For the CDR3, the DNA is TGTGCCAGCAGTGAGGGGACAGGGTTACCCTATGGCTACACCTTC. It is translated as CASSEGTGLPYGYTF.

This chain uses TRBV25-1 with TRBJ2-5, with D uncertain. The end of the DNA fits TRBJ2-7 better, so the J call may be wrong. The CDR3 length is 11 residues. Germline CDR1 reads MGHDK; CDR2 reads SYGVNS. The CDR3 sequence is CASSGLYEQYF. The CDR3 DNA reads as TGTGCCAGCAGTGGACTCTACGAGCAGTACTTC.

The gene calls are TRBV4-1 and TRBJ1-1; D not resolved. The germline V gene encodes CDR1 MGHRA and CDR2 YSYEKL. Trimming shortened V by 1 base and J by 5 bases, and 14 bases separated the two germline ends. The CDR3 runs to 15 residues. In nucleotides, the CDR3 is TGCGCCAGCAGCCAAGGGACTAACCGTCGGACTGAAGCTTTCTTT. Amino acid sequence: CASSQGTNRRTEAFF.

A note on this clone: Other DNA variants within this sample encode the same CDR3. This chain uses TRBV19 with TRBJ2-1; TRBD2 is a possible D gene (5 bases). This CDR3 has 13 residues. Trimming shortened V by 5 bases and J by 4 bases, and 9 bases separated the two germline ends. In germline, CDR1 is LNHDA, CDR2 SQIVND (reference sequence). In nucleotides, the CDR3 is TGTGCCAGTAGTCCCCGGGGATACAATGAGCAGTTCTTC. This sequence encodes CASSPRGYNEQFF.